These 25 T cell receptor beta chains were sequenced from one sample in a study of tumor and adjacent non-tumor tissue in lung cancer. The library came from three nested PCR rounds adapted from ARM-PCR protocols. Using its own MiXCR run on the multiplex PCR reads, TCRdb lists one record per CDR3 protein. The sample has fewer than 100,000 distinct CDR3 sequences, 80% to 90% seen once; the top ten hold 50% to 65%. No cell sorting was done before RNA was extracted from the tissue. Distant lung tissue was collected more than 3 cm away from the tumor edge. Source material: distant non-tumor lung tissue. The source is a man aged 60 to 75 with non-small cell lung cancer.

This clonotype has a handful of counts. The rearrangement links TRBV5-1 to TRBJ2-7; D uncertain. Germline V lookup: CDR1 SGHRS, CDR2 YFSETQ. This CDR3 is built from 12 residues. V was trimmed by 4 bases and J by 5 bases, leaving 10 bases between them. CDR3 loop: CASSPGPHEQYF. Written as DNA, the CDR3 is TGCGCCAGCAGCCCAGGACCCCACGAGCAGTACTTC.

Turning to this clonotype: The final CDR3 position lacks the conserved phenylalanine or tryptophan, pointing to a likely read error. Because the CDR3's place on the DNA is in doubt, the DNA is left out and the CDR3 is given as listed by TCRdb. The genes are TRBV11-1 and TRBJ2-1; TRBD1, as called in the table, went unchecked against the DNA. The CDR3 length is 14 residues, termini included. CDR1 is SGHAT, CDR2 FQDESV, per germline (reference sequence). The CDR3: CASSHAREILEQSL.

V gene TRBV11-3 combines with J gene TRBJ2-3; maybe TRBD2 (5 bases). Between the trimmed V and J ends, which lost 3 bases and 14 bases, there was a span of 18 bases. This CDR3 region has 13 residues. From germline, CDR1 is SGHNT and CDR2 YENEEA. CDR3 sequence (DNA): TGTGCCAGCAGCTTTCAGAGGGCAGATAGGCGGTATTTT. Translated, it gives CASSFQRADRRYF.

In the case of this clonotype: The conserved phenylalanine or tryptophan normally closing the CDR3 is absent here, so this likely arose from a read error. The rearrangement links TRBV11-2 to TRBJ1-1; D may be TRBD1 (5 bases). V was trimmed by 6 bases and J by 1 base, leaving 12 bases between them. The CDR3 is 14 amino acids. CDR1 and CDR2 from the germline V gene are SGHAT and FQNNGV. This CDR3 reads CASSFGQGNTEAFL. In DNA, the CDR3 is TGTGCCAGCAGTTTCGGTCAGGGGAACACTGAAGCTTTCCTT.

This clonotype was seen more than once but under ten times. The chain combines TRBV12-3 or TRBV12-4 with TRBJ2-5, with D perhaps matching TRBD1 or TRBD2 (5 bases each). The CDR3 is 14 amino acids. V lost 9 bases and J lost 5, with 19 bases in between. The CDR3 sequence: CASRQGGGSETQYF. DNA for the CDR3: TGTGCCAGTCGCCAAGGTGGGGGTAGTGAGACCCAGTACTTC.

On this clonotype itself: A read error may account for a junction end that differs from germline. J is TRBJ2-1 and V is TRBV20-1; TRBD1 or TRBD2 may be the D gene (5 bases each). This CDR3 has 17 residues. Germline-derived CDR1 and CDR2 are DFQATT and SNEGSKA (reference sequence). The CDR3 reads CSARDSGTRTSYNDQFF. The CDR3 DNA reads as TGCAGTGCTAGGGATAGTGGGACCAGGACGTCCTACAATGATCAGTTCTTC.

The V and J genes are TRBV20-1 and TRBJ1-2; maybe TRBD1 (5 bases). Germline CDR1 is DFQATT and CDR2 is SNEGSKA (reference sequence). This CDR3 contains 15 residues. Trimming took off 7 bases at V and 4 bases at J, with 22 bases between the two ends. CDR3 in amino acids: CSVSGSTASSYGYTF. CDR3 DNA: TGCAGTGTTAGTGGCTCGACAGCCTCTAGCTATGGCTACACCTTC.

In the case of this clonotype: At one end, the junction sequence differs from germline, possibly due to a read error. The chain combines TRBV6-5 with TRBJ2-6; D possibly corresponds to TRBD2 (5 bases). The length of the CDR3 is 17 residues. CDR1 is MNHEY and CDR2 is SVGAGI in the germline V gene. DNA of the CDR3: TGTGCCAGCAGCCTAGAGGGAGCCAGTTCTGGGACCAACGTCCTGACTTTC. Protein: CASSLEGASSGTNVLTF.

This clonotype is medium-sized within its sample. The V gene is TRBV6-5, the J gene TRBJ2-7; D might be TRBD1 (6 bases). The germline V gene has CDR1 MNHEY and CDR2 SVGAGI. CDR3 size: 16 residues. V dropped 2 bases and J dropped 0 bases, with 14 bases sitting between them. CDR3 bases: TGTGCCAGCAGTTACACCTCGACAGGTGCCTCCTACGAGCAGTACTTC. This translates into CASSYTSTGASYEQYF.

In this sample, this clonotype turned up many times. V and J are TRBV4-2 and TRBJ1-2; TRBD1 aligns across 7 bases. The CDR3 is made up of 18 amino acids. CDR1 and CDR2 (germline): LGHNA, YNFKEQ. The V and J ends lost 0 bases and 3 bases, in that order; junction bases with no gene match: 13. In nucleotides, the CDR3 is TGTGCCAGCAGCCAAGACCCAAGGTTCGAGGGGGCAGACTATGGCTACACCTTC. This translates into CASSQDPRFEGADYGYTF.

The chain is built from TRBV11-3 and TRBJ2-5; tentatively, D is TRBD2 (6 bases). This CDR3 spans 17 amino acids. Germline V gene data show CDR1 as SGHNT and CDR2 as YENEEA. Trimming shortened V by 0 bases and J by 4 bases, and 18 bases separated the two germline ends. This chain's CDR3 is CASSLDHGTRRGETQYF. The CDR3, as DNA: TGTGCCAGCAGCTTAGATCATGGCACGAGGAGGGGAGAGACCCAGTACTTC.

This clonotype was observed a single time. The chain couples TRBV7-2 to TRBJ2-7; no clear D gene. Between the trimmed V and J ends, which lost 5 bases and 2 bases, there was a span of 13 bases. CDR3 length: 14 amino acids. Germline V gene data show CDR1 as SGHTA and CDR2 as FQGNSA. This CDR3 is CASSPNSIAYEQYF. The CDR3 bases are TGTGCCAGCAGCCCCAATTCTATAGCCTACGAGCAGTACTTC. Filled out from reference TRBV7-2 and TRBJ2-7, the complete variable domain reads GAGVSQSPSNKVTEKGKDVELRCDPISGHTALYWYRQSLGQGLEFLIYFQGNSAPDKSGLPSDRFSAERTGGSVSTLTIQRTQQEDSAVYLCASSPNSIAYEQYFGPGTRLTVT.

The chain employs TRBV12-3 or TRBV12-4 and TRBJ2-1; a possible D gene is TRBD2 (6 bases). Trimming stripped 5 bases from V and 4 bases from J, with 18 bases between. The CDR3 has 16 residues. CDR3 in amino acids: CASSHTAGVSYNEQFF. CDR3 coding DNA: TGTGCCAGCAGTCACACAGCGGGTGTCTCTTACAATGAGCAGTTCTTC.

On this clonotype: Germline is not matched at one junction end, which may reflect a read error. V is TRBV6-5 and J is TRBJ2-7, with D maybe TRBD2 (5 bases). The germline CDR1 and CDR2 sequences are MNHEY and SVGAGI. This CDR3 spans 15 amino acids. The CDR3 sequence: CASGNGGVAHYEQYF. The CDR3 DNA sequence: TGTGCCAGCGGCAATGGAGGAGTCGCTCACTACGAACAGTACTTC.

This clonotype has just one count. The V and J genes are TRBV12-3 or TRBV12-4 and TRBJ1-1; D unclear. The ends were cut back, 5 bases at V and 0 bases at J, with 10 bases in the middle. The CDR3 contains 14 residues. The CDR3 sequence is CASSQVTLNTEAFF. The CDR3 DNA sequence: TGTGCCAGCAGTCAGGTTACTCTGAACACTGAAGCTTTCTTT.

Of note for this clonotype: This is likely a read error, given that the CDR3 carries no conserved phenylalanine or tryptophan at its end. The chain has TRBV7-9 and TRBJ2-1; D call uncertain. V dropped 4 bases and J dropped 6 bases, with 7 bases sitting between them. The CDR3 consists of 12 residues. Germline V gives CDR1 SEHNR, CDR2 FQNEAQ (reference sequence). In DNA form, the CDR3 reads TGTGCCAGCAGCTATAAACCCAATGAGCAGTTCTCC. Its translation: CASSYKPNEQFS.

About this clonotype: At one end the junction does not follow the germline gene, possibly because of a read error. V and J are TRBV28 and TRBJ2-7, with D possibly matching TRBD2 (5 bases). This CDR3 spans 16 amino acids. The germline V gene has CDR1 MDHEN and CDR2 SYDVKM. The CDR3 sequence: CATKNSGSHSSYEQYF. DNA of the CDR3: TGTGCCACCAAAAATTCGGGATCCCACTCTTCCTACGAGCAGTATTTC.

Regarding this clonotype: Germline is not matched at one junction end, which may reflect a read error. The chain's CDR3 is CASSIWGSYDQYF. The DNA for the CDR3 is TGTGCCAGCAGCATCTGGGGCTCCTACGATCAGTACTTC. This chain uses TRBV11-3 with TRBJ2-7, with a possible D match to TRBD1 (5 bases). The CDR3 spans 13 residues. CDR1 SGHNT and CDR2 YENEEA come from the germline V gene.

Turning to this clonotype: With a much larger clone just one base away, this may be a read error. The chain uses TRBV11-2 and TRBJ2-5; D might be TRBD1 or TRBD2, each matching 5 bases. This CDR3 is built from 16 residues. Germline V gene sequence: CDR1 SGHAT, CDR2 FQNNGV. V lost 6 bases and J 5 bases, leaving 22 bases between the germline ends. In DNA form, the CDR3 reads TGTGCCAGCAGAGAGGGGACCGCTGAAGAGATTGAGACCCAGTACTTC. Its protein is CASREGTAEEIETQYF.

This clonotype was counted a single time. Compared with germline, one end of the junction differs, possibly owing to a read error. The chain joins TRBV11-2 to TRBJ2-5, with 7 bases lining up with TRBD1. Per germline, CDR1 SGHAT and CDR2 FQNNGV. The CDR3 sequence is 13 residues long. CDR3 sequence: CASSSTGEDTQCF. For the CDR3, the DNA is TGTGCCAGTAGCTCTACAGGGGAAGATACACAGTGCTTC.

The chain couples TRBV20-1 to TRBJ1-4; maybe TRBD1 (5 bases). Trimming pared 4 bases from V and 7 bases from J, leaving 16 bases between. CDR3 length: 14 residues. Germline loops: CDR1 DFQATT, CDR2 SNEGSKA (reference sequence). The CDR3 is CSATFDSRTEKLFF. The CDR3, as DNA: TGCAGTGCTACCTTCGACAGTCGGACTGAAAAACTGTTTTTT.

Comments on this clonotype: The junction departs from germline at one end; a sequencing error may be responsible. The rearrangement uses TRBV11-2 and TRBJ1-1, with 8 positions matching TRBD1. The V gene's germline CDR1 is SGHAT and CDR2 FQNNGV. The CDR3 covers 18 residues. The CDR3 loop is CARSLENRQGPLNTETFF. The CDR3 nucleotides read TGTGCCCGCAGCCTGGAAAATAGACAGGGGCCCTTGAACACTGAAACTTTCTTT.

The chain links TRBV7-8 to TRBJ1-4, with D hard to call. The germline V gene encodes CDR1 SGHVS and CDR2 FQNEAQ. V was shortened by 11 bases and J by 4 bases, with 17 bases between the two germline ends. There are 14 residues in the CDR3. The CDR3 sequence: CAGSSFGNNEKLFF. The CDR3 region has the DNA TGTGCCGGTAGCTCCTTCGGGAATAATGAAAAACTGTTTTTT.

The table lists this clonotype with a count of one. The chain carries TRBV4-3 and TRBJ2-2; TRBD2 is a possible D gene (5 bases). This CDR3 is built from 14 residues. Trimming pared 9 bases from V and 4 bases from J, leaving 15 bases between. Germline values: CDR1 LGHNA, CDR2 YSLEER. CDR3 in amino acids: CASQPRAGTGELFF. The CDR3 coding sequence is TGCGCCAGTCAGCCAAGGGCGGGCACCGGGGAGCTGTTTTTT.

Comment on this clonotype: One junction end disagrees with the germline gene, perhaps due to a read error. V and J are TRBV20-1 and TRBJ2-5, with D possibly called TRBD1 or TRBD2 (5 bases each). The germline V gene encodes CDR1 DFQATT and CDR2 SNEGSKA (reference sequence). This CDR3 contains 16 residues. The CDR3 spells CNARDPQGVEVETQYF. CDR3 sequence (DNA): TGCAATGCTAGAGATCCCCAGGGAGTGGAAGTGGAGACCCAGTACTTC.